The rows below give T cell receptor beta chains drawn from one sample of a study of OX40 agonist ivuxolimab in advanced cancers. TCRdb's copy holds only in-frame clones and misses some; the assay was immunoSEQ multiplex PCR. Among 75,000 to 95,000 clones listed, approximately 90% were seen once. The input for sequencing was CD4+ or CD8+ T cells sorted from blood, taken in a trial of the OX40 agonist ivuxolimab. All receptors derive from an adult with an advanced solid tumor such as melanoma, head and neck, liver or kidney cancer. The CDR3 runs from the conserved cysteine through the conserved F or W. The D gene is left open where the match is weak. Expanded clones get a size class; other rows say once, few or many, or leave the size out.

J gene,D gene,CDR3 length,clone size,V gene,CDR3 DNA,CDR3 protein
TRBJ1-1,.,13,.,TRBV5-8,TGTGCCAGCAGCTTGTACCTGAACACTGAAGCTTTCTTT,CASSLYLNTEAFF
TRBJ2-3,TRBD1,13,.,TRBV6-4,TGTGCCAGCAGAGGACAGGGAACAGATACGCAGTATTTT,CASRGQGTDTQYF
TRBJ2-1,.,12,.,TRBV7-9,TGTGCCATCGGGGGACTGTACAATGAGCAGTTCTTC,CAIGGLYNEQFF
TRBJ2-1,.,17,.,TRBV5-1,TGCGCCAGCAGCCCCGACTGGCCAAGTAGCTCCTACAATGAGCAGTTCTTC,CASSPDWPSSSYNEQFF
TRBJ1-5,.,13,.,TRBV7-6,TGTGCCAGCAGCTTAAACACCTATCAGCCCCAGCATTTT,CASSLNTYQPQHF
TRBJ2-6,.,15,.,TRBV11-3,TGTGCCAGCACCTCAAGGGGGTCTGGGGCCAACGTCCTGACTTTC,CASTSRGSGANVLTF
TRBJ1-4,TRBD1,14,.,TRBV7-9,TGTGCCAGCAGCTCGGGGACAGAACGTGAAAAACTGTTTTTT,CASSSGTEREKLFF
TRBJ2-1,TRBD2,13,.,TRBV27,TGTGCCAGCAGTTCGGCTAGCGGCAATGAGCAGTTCTTC,CASSSASGNEQFF
TRBJ2-7,.,14,few,TRBV6-5,TGTGCCAGCTGGGAGGGGACAGGAGACTACGAGCAGTACTTC,CASWEGTGDYEQYF
TRBJ1-1,.,15,.,TRBV7-8,TGTGCCAGCAGCTTATTCGGGGGCATGAACACTGAAGCTTTCTTT,CASSLFGGMNTEAFF
TRBJ2-7,.,13,.,TRBV6-6,TGTGCCAGCAGTTATGCCCGGGTCGACGAGCAGTACTTC,CASSYARVDEQYF
TRBJ2-3,TRBD2,22,.,TRBV13,TGTGCCAGCAGCCCTTCTGTTTTAGGAACTAGCGGGAGTCTAAAGAGGACAGATACGCAGTATTTT,CASSPSVLGTSGSLKRTDTQYF
TRBJ2-7,.,13,once,TRBV7-8,TGTGCCAGCAGCTTAAATCCGGGCTACGAGCAGTACTTC,CASSLNPGYEQYF
TRBJ1-1,.,13,.,TRBV5-5,TGTGCCAGCAGCTCACAGGGTGACACTGAAGCTTTCTTT,CASSSQGDTEAFF
TRBJ2-3,.,12,once,TRBV28,TGTGCCAGCAGGGGAAGCACAGATACGCAGTATTTT,CASRGSTDTQYF
TRBJ2-5,.,15,.,TRBV9,TGTGCCAGCAGCGTAGTAGGAAACAGTCAAGAGACCCAGTACTTC,CASSVVGNSQETQYF
TRBJ2-5,.,13,.,TRBV7-9,TGTGCCAGCAGCTTAAGCCACGAAGAGACCCAGTACTTC,CASSLSHEETQYF
TRBJ1-3,.,13,once,TRBV11-2,TGTGCCAGCAGCTTCCCCCTAGGAAACACCATATATTTT,CASSFPLGNTIYF
TRBJ2-6,.,19,.,TRBV7-9,TGTGCCAGCAGCACAAACGACCCGCGGTGGGGCTCTGGGGCCAACGTCCTGACTTTC,CASSTNDPRWGSGANVLTF
TRBJ2-1,TRBD2,15,once,TRBV6-4,TGTGCCAGCAGTGAGACTAGCGGGAGCTACAATGAGCAGTTCTTC,CASSETSGSYNEQFF
TRBJ1-4,.,14,.,TRBV5-1,TGCGCCAGCAGCTTGGGGCAGGAAGAGGAAAAACTGTTTTTT,CASSLGQEEEKLFF
TRBJ2-7,.,15,once,TRBV21-1,TGTGCCAGCAGCAAATTCTGGGTCCCCCCCCACGAGCAGTACTTC,CASSKFWVPPHEQYF
TRBJ2-3,.,17,.,TRBV9,TGTGCCAGCAGCGTAGTTGACTCACCAATTAGCACAGATACGCAGTATTTT,CASSVVDSPISTDTQYF
TRBJ2-7,.,12,.,TRBV18,TGTGCCAGCTCACCCTCTGCCTACGAGCAGTACTTC,CASSPSAYEQYF
TRBJ2-1,TRBD2,14,.,TRBV10-3,TGTGCCATCAGGGGAGCGGGAGTTTGGGATGAGCAGTTCTTC,CAIRGAGVWDEQFF
TRBJ2-1,.,12,.,TRBV5-1,TGCGCCTGCCGAGGCGGTCACAATGAGCAGTTCTTC,CACRGGHNEQFF
TRBJ2-7,.,13,.,TRBV6-6,TGTGCCAGCAGACTACAGGGTATCGACGAGCAGTACTTC,CASRLQGIDEQYF
TRBJ1-6,.,13,.,TRBV10-3,TGTGCCAGCGAACCAGGTGTGAATTCACCCCTCCACTTT,CASEPGVNSPLHF
TRBJ2-1,TRBD2,15,once,TRBV19,TGTGCCAGTAGCCTCGGCGCGGGAGGGGGGGGTGAGCAGTTCTTC,CASSLGAGGGGEQFF
TRBJ1-1,.,11,.,TRBV20-1,TGCAGTGCTATCGGACAGATTGAAGCTTTCTTT,CSAIGQIEAFF
TRBJ1-2,.,13,.,TRBV5-8,TGTGCCAGCAGGGAGGGTCTAACCTATGGCTACACCTTC,CASREGLTYGYTF
TRBJ2-3,TRBD2,16,.,TRBV29-1,TGCAGCGTTGACAGTATAGCGGGAGTTCCCCCAGATACGCAGTATTTT,CSVDSIAGVPPDTQYF
TRBJ2-7,TRBD1,16,.,TRBV9,TGTGCCAGCAGCGTAACATCCGGGACAGGGGGTAGTGAGCAGTACTTC,CASSVTSGTGGSEQYF
TRBJ2-7,.,15,.,TRBV7-9,TGTGCCAGCAGCTTAGTAACGGAACCCTCCGGCGAGCAGTACTTC,CASSLVTEPSGEQYF
TRBJ1-1,.,13,.,TRBV29-1,TGCAGCGTTGGCAACAGGGCTTACACTGAAGCTTTCTTT,CSVGNRAYTEAFF
TRBJ2-7,TRBD2,16,.,TRBV19,TGTGCCAGTATTTCCCATAGCGGGACTCGAGTTCGGGGGCAGTACTTC,CASISHSGTRVRGQYF
TRBJ2-3,.,12,.,TRBV30,TGTGCCTGGAACAGGAACCCAGATACGCAGTATTTT,CAWNRNPDTQYF
TRBJ1-6,.,14,.,TRBV19,TGTGCCAGTAGGTACGACAGGTGGAATTCACCCCTCCACTTT,CASRYDRWNSPLHF
TRBJ1-3,.,16,once,TRBV4-2,TGTGCCAGCAGCTCAGCCAGGGGAAGTTTAGGAAACACCATATATTTT,CASSSARGSLGNTIYF
TRBJ1-2,.,15,.,TRBV5-1,TGTGCCAGCAGCTTGTGGGGAGGACAGCTCTATGGCTACACCTTC,CASSLWGGQLYGYTF
TRBJ2-7,TRBD2,16,.,TRBV7-9,TGTGCCAGCAGCGGAAGATTAGCGGGGGCTAGCTACGAGCAGTACTTC,CASSGRLAGASYEQYF
TRBJ2-2,.,12,.,TRBV27,TGTGCCAGCAGTCTCATCTCCGGGGAGCTGTTTTTT,CASSLISGELFF
TRBJ2-1,.,14,.,TRBV9,TGTGCCAGCAGCGTGGGCGGGAATAACAATGAGCAGTTCTTC,CASSVGGNNNEQFF
TRBJ1-2,TRBD1,15,.,TRBV29-1,TGCAGCGTTTCCGGGACAGGGGGGGCTAACTATGGCTACACCTTC,CSVSGTGGANYGYTF
TRBJ1-3,.,13,.,TRBV6-5,TGTGCCAGCAGTTCCACATTGGGAAACACCATATATTTT,CASSSTLGNTIYF
TRBJ1-2,.,13,.,TRBV27,TGTGCCAGCCGTTGGACGTCGGGATATGGCTACACCTTC,CASRWTSGYGYTF